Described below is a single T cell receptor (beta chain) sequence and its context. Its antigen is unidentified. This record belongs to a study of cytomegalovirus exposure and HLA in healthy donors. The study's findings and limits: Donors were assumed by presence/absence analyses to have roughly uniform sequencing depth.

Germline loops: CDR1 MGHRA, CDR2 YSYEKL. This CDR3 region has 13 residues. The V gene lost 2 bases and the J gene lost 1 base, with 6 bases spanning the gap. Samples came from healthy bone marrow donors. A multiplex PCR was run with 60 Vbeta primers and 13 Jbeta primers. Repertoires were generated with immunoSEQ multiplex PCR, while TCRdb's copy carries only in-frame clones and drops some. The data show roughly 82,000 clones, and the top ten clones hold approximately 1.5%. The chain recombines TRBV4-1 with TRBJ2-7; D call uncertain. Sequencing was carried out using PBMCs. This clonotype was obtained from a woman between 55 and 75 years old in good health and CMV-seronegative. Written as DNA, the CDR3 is TGCGCCAGCAGCCAAACACAGTCCTACGAGCAGTACTTC. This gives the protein CASSQTQSYEQYF.